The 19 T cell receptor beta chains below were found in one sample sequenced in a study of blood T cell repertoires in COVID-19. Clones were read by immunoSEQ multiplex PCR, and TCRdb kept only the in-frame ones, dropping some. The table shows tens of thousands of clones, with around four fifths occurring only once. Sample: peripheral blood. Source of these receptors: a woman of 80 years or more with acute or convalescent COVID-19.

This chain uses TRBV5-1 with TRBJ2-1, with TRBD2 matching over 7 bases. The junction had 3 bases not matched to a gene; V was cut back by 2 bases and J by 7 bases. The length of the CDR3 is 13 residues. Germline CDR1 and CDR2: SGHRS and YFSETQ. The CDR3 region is CASSFREANEQFF. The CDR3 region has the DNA TGCGCCAGCAGCTTCCGGGAGGCGAATGAGCAGTTCTTC.

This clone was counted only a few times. CDR3 residues: CACRGSYEQYF. The CDR3, as DNA: TGTGCCTGCCGGGGGAGCTACGAGCAGTACTTC. This sequence joins TRBV30 and TRBJ2-7, with D possibly matching TRBD2 (6 bases). The CDR3 has 11 amino acids. The germline V gene encodes CDR1 GTSNPN and CDR2 SVGIG (reference sequence). V shed 6 bases and J shed 3 bases, with 9 bases lying between them. Variable domain in full (rest from reference TRBV30 and TRBJ2-7): SQTIHQWPATLVQPVGSPLSLECTVEGTSNPNLYWYRQAAGRGLQLLFYSVGIGQISSEVPQNLSASRPQDRQFILSSKKLLLSDSGFYLCACRGSYEQYFGPGTRLTVT.

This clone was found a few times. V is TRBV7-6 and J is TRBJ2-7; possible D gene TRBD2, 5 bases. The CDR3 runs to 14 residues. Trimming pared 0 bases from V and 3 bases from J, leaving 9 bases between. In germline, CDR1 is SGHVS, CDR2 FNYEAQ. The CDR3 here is CASSLASEGYEQYF. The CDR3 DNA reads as TGTGCCAGCAGCTTAGCCAGCGAGGGCTACGAGCAGTACTTC.

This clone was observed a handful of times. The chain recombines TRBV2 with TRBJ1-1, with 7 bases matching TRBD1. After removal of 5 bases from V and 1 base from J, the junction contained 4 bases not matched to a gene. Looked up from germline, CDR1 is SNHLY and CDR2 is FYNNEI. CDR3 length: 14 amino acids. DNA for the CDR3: TGTGCCAGCAGTTGGGGACAGCAGAACACTGAAGCTTTCTTT. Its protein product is CASSWGQQNTEAFF. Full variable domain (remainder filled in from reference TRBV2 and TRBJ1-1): EPEVTQTPSHQVTQMGQEVILRCVPISNHLYFYWYRQILGQKVEFLVSFYNNEISEKSEIFDDQFSVERPDGSNFTLKIRSTKLEDSAMYFCASSWGQQNTEAFFGQGTRLTVV.

Here the CDR3 reads CASSIVETEAFF. CDR3 nucleotides: TGTGCCAGTAGTATAGTAGAGACTGAAGCTTTCTTT. This rearrangement joins TRBV19 to TRBJ1-1; D is undetermined. V was clipped by 1 base and J by 5 bases, with 5 bases between them. The germline gives CDR1 LNHDA, CDR2 SQIVND (reference sequence). The CDR3 contains 12 residues.

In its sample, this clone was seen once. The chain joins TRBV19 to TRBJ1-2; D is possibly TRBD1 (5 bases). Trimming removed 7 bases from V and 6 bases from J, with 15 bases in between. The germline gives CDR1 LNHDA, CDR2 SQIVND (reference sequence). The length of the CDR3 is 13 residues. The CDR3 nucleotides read TGTGCCAGTATTGGGGGGTACGTGGATGGCTACACCTTC. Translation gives CASIGGYVDGYTF.

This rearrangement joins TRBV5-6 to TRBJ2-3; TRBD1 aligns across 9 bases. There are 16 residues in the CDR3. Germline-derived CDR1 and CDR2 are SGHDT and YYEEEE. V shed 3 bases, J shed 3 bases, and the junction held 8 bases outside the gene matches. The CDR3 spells CASSWGGTGRTDTQYF. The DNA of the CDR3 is TGTGCCAGCAGCTGGGGAGGGACAGGGAGGACAGATACGCAGTATTTT. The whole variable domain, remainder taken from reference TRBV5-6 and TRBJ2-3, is DAGVTQSPTHLIKTRGQQVTLRCSPKSGHDTVSWYQQALGQGPQFIFQYYEEEERQRGNFPDRFSGHQFPNYSSELNVNALLLGDSALYLCASSWGGTGRTDTQYFGPGTRLTVL.

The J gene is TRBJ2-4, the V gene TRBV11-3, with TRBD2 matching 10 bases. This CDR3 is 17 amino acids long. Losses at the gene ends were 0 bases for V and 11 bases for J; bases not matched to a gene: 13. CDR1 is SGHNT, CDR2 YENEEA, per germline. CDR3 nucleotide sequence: TGTGCCAGCAGCTTAGATAGCCGGTCTAGCGGGGGCAGCGTTCAGTACTTC. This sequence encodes CASSLDSRSSGGSVQYF.

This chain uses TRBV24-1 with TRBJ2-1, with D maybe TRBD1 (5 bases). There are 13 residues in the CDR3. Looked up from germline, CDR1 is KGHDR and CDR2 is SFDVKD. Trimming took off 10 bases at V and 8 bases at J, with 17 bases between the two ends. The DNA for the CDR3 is TGTGCCACAAGTACCAACCTAGGGGATGAGCAGTTCTTC. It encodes CATSTNLGDEQFF.

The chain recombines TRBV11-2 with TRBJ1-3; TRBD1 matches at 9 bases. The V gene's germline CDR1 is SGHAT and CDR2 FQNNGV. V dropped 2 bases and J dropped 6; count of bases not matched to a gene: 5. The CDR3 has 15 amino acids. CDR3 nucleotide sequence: TGTGCCAGCAGCTTACGGGGACAGGGCGAAAACACCATATATTTT. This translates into CASSLRGQGENTIYF.

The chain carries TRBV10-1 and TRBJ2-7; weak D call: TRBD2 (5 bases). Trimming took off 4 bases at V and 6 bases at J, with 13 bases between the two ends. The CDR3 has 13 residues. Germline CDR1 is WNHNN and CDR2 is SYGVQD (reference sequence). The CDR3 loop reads CASSGTGKGEQYF. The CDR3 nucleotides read TGCGCCAGCAGTGGGACCGGGAAGGGCGAGCAGTACTTC.

The CDR3 DNA reads TGCGCCAGCAGCAGGATAGAGACAGACACAGATACGCAGTATTTT. It encodes CASSRIETDTDTQYF. This chain links TRBV5-1 with TRBJ2-3, with D possibly being TRBD1 (5 bases). Trimming took 4 bases from V and 2 from J, leaving 14 bases between them. The CDR3 spans 15 residues. Germline loops: CDR1 SGHRS, CDR2 YFSETQ.

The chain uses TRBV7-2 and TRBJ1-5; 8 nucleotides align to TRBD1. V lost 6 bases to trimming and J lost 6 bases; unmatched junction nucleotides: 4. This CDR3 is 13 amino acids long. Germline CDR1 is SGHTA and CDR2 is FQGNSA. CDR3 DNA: TGTGCCAGCAGGGATGGACAGGGTCAGCCCCAGCATTTT. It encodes CASRDGQGQPQHF.

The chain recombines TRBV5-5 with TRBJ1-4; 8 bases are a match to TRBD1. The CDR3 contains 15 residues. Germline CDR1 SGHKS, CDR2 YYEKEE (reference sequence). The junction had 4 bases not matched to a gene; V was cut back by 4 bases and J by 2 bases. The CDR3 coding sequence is TGTGCCAGCAGCCCGCAGGGGGCGACTAATGAAAAACTGTTTTTT. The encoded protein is CASSPQGATNEKLFF.

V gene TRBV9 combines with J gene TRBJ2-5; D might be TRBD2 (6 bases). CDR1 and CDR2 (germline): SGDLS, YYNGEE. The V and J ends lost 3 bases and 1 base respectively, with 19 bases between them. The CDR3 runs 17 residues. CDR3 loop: CASSEEGGSLPQETQYF. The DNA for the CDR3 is TGTGCCAGCAGCGAAGAAGGAGGGAGCCTTCCCCAAGAGACCCAGTACTTC.

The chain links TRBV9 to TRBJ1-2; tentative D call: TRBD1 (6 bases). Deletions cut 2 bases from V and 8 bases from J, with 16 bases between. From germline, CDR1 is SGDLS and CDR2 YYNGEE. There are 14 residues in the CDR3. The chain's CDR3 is CASSVNREGGGYTF. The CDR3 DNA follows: TGTGCCAGCAGCGTTAACAGGGAGGGCGGGGGCTACACCTTC.

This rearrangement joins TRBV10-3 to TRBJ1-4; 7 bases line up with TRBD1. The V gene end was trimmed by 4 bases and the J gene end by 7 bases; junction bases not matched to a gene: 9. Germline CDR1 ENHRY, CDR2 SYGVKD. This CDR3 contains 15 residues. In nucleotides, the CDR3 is TGTGCCATCAGTGGTGACAGGGTGTTTAGTGAAAAACTGTTTTTT. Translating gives CAISGDRVFSEKLFF.

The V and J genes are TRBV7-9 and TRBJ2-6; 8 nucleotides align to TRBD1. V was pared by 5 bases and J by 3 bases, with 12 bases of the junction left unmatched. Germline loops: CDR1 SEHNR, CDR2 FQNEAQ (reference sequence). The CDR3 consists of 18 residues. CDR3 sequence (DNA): TGTGCCAGCAGCCTTCAGACAGGGGTTTTCAGTGGGGCCAACGTCCTGACTTTC. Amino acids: CASSLQTGVFSGANVLTF.

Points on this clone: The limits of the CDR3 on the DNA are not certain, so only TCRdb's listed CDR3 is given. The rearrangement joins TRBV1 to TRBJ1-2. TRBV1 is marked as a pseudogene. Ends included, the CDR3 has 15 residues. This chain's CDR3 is CTSSQVAPGSYGYTF.